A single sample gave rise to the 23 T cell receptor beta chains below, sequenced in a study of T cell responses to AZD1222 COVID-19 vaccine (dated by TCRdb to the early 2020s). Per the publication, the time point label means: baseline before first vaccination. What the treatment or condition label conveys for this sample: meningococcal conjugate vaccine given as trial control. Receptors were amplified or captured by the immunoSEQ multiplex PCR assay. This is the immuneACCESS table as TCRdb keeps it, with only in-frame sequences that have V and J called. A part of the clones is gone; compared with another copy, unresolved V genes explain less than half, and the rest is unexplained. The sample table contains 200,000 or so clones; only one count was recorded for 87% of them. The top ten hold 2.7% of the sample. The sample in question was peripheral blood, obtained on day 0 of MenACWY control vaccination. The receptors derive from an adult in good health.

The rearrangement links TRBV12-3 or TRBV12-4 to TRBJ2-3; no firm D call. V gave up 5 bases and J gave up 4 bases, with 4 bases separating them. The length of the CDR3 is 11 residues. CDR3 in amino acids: CASSRADTQYF. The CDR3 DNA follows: TGTGCCAGCAGTCGGGCAGATACGCAGTATTTT.

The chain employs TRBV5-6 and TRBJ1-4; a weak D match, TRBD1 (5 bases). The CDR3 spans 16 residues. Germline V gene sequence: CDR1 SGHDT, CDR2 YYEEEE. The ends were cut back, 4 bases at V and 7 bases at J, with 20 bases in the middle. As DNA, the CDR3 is TGTGCCAGCAGCCCCCGGGGCGTTCTGTTGGGTGAAAAACTGTTTTTT. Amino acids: CASSPRGVLLGEKLFF.

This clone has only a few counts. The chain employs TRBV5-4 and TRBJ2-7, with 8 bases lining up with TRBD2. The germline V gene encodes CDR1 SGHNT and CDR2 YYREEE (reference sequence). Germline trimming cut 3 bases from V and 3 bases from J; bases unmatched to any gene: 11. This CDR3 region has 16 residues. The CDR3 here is CASSSSSGPDLYEQYF. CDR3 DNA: TGTGCCAGCAGCTCTTCTAGCGGGCCAGACCTCTACGAGCAGTACTTC. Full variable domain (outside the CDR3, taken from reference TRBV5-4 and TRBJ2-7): ETGVTQSPTHLIKTRGQQVTLRCSSQSGHNTVSWYQQALGQGPQFIFQYYREEENGRGNFPPRFSGLQFPNYSSELNVNALELDDSALYLCASSSSSGPDLYEQYFGPGTRLTVT.

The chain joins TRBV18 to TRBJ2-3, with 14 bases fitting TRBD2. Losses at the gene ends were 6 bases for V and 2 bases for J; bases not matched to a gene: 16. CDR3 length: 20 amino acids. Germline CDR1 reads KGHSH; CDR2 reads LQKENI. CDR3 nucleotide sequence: TGTGCCAGCTCCCAACTCCATACCGGGACTAGCGGGAGAGTCACAGATACGCAGTATTTT. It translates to CASSQLHTGTSGRVTDTQYF. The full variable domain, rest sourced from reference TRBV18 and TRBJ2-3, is NAGVMQNPRHLVRRRGQEARLRCSPMKGHSHVYWYRQLPEEGLKFMVYLQKENIIDESGMPKERFSAEFPKEGPSILRIQQVVRGDSAAYFCASSQLHTGTSGRVTDTQYFGPGTRLTVL.

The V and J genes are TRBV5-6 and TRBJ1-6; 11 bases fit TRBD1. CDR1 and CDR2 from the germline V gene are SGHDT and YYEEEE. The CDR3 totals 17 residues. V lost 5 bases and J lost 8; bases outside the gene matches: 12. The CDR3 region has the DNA TGTGCCAGCAGGCGGACAGGGGGCGACCGAATGGATTCACCCCTCCACTTT. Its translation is CASRRTGGDRMDSPLHF.

This CDR3 is CSARELGGEQYF. The CDR3 bases are TGCAGTGCTCGTGAACTAGGAGGCGAGCAGTACTTC. The chain couples TRBV20-1 to TRBJ2-7; D is possibly TRBD2 (5 bases). The CDR3 loop spans 12 amino acids. V shed 5 bases and J shed 6 bases, with 14 bases lying between them. Germline V gives CDR1 DFQATT, CDR2 SNEGSKA (reference sequence).

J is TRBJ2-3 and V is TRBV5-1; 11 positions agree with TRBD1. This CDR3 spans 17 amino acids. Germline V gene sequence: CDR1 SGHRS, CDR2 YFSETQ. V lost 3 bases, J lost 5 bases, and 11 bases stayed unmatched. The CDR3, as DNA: TGCGCCAGCAGCTCGCCGGGACAGGGGGAGGTCAGAGATACGCAGTATTTT. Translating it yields CASSSPGQGEVRDTQYF.

The CDR3 region has the DNA TGTGCCAGCGGGGTTACAGCCCATAATGAAAAACTGTTTTTT. It codes for CASGVTAHNEKLFF. The V gene is TRBV9, the J gene TRBJ1-4; D not resolved. The CDR3 totals 14 residues. V was cut by 7 bases and J by 4 bases, with 14 bases left in between. CDR1 is SGDLS, CDR2 YYNGEE, per germline.

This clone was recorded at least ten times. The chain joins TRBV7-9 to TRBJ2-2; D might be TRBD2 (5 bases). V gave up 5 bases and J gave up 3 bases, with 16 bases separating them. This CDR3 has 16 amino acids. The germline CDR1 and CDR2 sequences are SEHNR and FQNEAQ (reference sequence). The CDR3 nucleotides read TGTGCCAGCAGCCCTCCGGAGGACCGCTACACCGGGGAGCTGTTTTTT. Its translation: CASSPPEDRYTGELFF. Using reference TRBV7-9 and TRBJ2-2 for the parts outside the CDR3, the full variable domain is DTGVSQNPRHKITKRGQNVTFRCDPISEHNRLYWYRQTLGQGPEFLTYFQNEAQLEKSRLLSDRFSAERPKGSFSTLEIQRTEQGDSAMYLCASSPPEDRYTGELFFGEGSRLTVL.

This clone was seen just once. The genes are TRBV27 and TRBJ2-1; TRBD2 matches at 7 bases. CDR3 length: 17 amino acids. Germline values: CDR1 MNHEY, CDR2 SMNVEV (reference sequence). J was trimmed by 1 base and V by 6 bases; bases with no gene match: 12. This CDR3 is CASSPGVSGASYNEQFF. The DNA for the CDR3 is TGTGCCAGCAGCCCGGGAGTAAGCGGGGCGTCCTACAATGAGCAGTTCTTC.

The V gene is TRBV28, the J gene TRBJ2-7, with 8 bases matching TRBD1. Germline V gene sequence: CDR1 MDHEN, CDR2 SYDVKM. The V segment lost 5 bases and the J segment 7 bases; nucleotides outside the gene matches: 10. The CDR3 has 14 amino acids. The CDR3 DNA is TGTGCCAGCAGTACGGGACAGGACCGAGGGGAGCAGTACTTC. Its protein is CASSTGQDRGEQYF.

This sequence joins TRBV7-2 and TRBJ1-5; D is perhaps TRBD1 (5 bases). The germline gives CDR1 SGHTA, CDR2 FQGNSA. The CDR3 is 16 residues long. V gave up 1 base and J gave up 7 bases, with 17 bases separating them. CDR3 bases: TGTGCCAGCAGCTTAGGGGGACCATTTAGGGAACAGCCCCAGCATTTT. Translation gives CASSLGGPFREQPQHF.

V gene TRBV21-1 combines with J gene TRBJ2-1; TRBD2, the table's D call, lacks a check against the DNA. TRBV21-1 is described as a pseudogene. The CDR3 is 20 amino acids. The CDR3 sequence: CASSKARRAGGELAGNEQFF. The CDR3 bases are TGTGCCAGCAGCAAAGCAAGAAGGGCAGGGGGAGAACTAGCGGGCAATGAGCAGTTCTTC.

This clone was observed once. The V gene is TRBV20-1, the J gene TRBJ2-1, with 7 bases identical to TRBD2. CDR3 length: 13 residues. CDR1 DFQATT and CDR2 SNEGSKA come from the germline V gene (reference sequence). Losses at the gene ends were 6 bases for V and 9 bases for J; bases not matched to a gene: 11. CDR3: CSASQPWGGEQFF. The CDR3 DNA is TGCAGTGCCAGTCAGCCCTGGGGGGGTGAGCAGTTCTTC.

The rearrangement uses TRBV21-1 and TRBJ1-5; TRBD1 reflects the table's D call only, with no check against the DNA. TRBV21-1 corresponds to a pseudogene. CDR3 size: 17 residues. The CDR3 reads CASSKGGTVPSHQPQHF. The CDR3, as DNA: TGTGCCAGCAGCAAAGGGGGGACAGTTCCATCACATCAGCCCCAGCATTTT.

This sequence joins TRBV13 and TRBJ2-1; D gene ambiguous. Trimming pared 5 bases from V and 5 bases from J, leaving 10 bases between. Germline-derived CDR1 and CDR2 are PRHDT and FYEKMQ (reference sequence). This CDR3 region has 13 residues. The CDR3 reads CASSPPRDNEQFF. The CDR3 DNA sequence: TGTGCCAGCAGCCCCCCTAGGGACAATGAGCAGTTCTTC.

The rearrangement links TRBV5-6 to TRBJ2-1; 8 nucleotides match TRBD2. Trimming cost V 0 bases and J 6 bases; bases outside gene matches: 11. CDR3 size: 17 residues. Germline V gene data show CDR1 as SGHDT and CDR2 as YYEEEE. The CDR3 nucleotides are TGTGCCAGCAGCTTGGGGTCCCGGGGGGGCCATGGCAATGAGCAGTTCTTC. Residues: CASSLGSRGGHGNEQFF. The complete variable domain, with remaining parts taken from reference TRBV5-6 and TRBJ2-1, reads DAGVTQSPTHLIKTRGQQVTLRCSPKSGHDTVSWYQQALGQGPQFIFQYYEEEERQRGNFPDRFSGHQFPNYSSELNVNALLLGDSALYLCASSLGSRGGHGNEQFFGPGTRLTVL.

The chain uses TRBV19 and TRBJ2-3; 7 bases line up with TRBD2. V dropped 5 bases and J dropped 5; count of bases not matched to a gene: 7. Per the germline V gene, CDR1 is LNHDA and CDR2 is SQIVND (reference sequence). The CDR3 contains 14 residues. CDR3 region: CASSRSGAKDTQYF. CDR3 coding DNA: TGTGCCAGTAGTCGGAGCGGGGCTAAAGATACGCAGTATTTT.

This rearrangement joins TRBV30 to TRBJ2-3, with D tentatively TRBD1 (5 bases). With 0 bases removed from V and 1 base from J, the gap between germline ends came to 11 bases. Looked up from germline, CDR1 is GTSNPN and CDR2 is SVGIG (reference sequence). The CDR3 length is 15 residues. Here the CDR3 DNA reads TGTGCCTGGAGTGTTTTAGGGGCCGGCACAGATACGCAGTATTTT. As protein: CAWSVLGAGTDTQYF.

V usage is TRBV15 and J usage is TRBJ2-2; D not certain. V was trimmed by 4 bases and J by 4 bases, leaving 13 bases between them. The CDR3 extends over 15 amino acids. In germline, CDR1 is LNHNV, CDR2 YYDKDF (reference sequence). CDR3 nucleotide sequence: TGTGCCACCAGCAAGGAGCAACTGAGCACCGGGGAGCTGTTTTTT. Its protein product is CATSKEQLSTGELFF.

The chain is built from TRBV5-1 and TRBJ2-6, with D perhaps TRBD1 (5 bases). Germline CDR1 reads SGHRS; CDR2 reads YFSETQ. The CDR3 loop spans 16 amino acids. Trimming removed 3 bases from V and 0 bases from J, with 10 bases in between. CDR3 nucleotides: TGCGCCAGCAGCTCCCGGACAACCTCTGGGGCCAACGTCCTGACTTTC. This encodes CASSSRTTSGANVLTF.

The CDR3, as DNA: TGCAGCGTTGTAGGGCAGCATCCTAATGAAAAACTGTTTTTT. Its protein product is CSVVGQHPNEKLFF. The genes are TRBV29-1 and TRBJ1-4, with D hard to call. V was clipped by 4 bases and J by 3 bases, with 12 bases between them. The CDR3 has 14 amino acids. Germline assignment: CDR1 SQVTM and CDR2 ANQGSEA.

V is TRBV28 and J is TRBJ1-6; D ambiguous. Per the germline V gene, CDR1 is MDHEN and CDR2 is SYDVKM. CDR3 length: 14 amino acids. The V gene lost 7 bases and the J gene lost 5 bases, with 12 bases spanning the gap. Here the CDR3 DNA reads TGTGCCAGCAATCCGGCCAGTCATAATTCACCCCTCCACTTT. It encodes CASNPASHNSPLHF.